This T cell receptor beta chain is from a study of post-analysis software for immune sequencing data. Study information: Relapsing-remitting, secondary progressive and progressive-relapsing multiple sclerosis courses were included.

Prepared libraries of TCR beta cDNA carried unique molecular identifiers. TCRdb reanalysed the PCR reads using MiXCR and keeps one entry per CDR3 protein. There are approximately 260,000 distinct CDR3 sequences in the sample; less than 40% occur only once, and more than 4% lies in the top ten. Per germline, CDR1 MDHEN and CDR2 SYDVKM. The V gene end was trimmed by 10 bases and the J gene end by 0 bases; junction bases not matched to a gene: 15. There are 17 residues in the CDR3. General observations from the study: Four to six TRBV segments (TRBV5-6, TRBV5-1 and TRBV20-1 among them) occurred more frequently in patients than in controls. Versus controls, multiple sclerosis patients showed significantly lower diversity (normalized Chao1).

With respect to this clonotype: As yet, its antigen is unknown.

J is TRBJ2-7 and V is TRBV28, with TRBD2 matching 10 bases. Sequenced material: blood. This receptor was obtained from a girl aged 5 to 17 with multiple sclerosis. The CDR3 DNA reads TGTGCCACCTCCAGCCGCACTAGCGGGGCCAGCTCCTACGAGCAGTACTTC. Translating gives CATSSRTSGASSYEQYF.